This T cell receptor (beta chain) originates from a study of cytomegalovirus exposure and HLA in healthy donors. Points from the study as a whole: The classifier reportedly diagnosed cytomegalovirus status with high specificity and sensitivity.

Details on this clone: The antigen is undetermined.

Sequencing used immunoSEQ multiplex PCR; TCRdb keeps in-frame clones, though not all of them. The table shows roughly 330,000 clones, with roughly nine tenths occurring only once. The V and J ends lost 3 bases and 8 bases, in that order; junction bases with no gene match: 9. The CDR3 contains 14 residues. Germline CDR1 is MGHDK and CDR2 is SYGVNS. This rearrangement joins TRBV25-1 to TRBJ1-2; 7 bases line up with TRBD1. Sequencing was done on a sample of PBMCs. The receptor's source is a woman aged 30 to 39 in good health and CMV-seropositive. Written as DNA, the CDR3 is TGTGCCAGCAGTGATACCAGGGGGGTCTTGGGCTACACCTTC. It specifies CASSDTRGVLGYTF.